Presented here are 16 T cell receptor beta chains from one specimen sequenced in a study of blood T cell repertoires in COVID-19. Repertoires were generated with immunoSEQ multiplex PCR, while TCRdb's copy carries only in-frame clones and drops some. There are approximately 300,000 clones in the sample; 85% to 90% occur only once, and roughly 6% lies in the top ten. Sequenced input: peripheral blood. These receptors were taken from a woman between 50 and 59 years old with COVID-19, enrolled during active disease.

This rearrangement joins TRBV29-1 to TRBJ2-1, with a possible D match to TRBD1 (5 bases). V lost 3 bases and J lost 0, with 12 bases in between. The V gene's germline CDR1 is SQVTM and CDR2 ANQGSEA. The CDR3 contains 15 residues. Here the CDR3 reads CSVDDSSRSYNEQFF. The CDR3 bases are TGCAGCGTTGATGACAGTTCCCGCTCCTACAATGAGCAGTTCTTC.

This sequence joins TRBV5-4 and TRBJ2-2, with 10 bases matching TRBD2. CDR1 is SGHNT, CDR2 YYREEE, per germline (reference sequence). The CDR3 runs 15 residues. With 1 base clipped from V and 4 bases from J, the junction kept 1 base outside the gene matches. CDR3 sequence (DNA): TGTGCCAGCAGCTTGTCTAGCGGGAGCACCGGGGAGCTGTTTTTT. It yields the protein CASSLSSGSTGELFF.

The chain uses TRBV11-2 and TRBJ2-1; D may be TRBD1 (6 bases). Germline CDR1 SGHAT, CDR2 FQNNGV. The ends were cut back, 6 bases at V and 4 bases at J, with 7 bases in the middle. CDR3 size: 12 residues. CDR3 nucleotide sequence: TGTGCCAGCAGAACAGGGTACAATGAGCAGTTCTTC. Residues: CASRTGYNEQFF.

V gene TRBV7-6 combines with J gene TRBJ2-3; 7 bases are a match to TRBD2. The V gene end was trimmed by 5 bases and the J gene end by 4 bases; junction bases not matched to a gene: 12. The CDR3 is 16 residues long. Germline V CDR1 and CDR2: SGHVS, FNYEAQ. CDR3 protein: CASSRLNSGLADTQYF. The CDR3 coding sequence is TGTGCCAGCAGCCGGTTAAATAGCGGGCTTGCAGATACGCAGTATTTT.

The rearrangement uses TRBV7-9 and TRBJ1-3, with D hard to call. V was trimmed by 9 bases and J by 0 bases, leaving 12 bases between them. CDR3 size: 14 residues. The V gene's germline CDR1 is SEHNR and CDR2 FQNEAQ (reference sequence). CDR3 sequence: CASRETSSGNTIYF. DNA for the CDR3: TGTGCCAGTCGGGAGACAAGCTCTGGAAACACCATATATTTT.

The chain carries TRBV6-1 and TRBJ1-5; 8 nucleotides agree with TRBD1. J was trimmed by 2 bases and V by 2 bases; bases with no gene match: 5. The germline CDR1 and CDR2 sequences are MNHNS and SASEGT. This CDR3 is 16 amino acids long. This CDR3 reads CASSERQGAGNQPQHF. The CDR3 nucleotides read TGTGCCAGCAGTGAACGGCAGGGGGCCGGCAATCAGCCCCAGCATTTT.

The rearrangement joins TRBV6-5 to TRBJ2-1, with 8 bases identical to TRBD2. The germline gives CDR1 MNHEY, CDR2 SVGAGI. V shed 6 bases and J 6 bases; nucleotides not matched to a gene: 1. This CDR3 spans 12 amino acids. The CDR3 spells CASRTSGNEQFF. The CDR3 nucleotides are TGTGCCAGCAGAACTAGCGGCAATGAGCAGTTCTTC.

J is TRBJ1-2 and V is TRBV7-9; D is ambiguous. V was cut by 3 bases and J by 8 bases, with 7 bases left in between. Germline V lookup: CDR1 SEHNR, CDR2 FQNEAQ (reference sequence). CDR3 length: 11 residues. Here the CDR3 reads CASSFYKGYTF. In DNA form, the CDR3 reads TGTGCCAGCAGCTTCTATAAGGGCTACACCTTC.

This chain joins TRBV18 and TRBJ1-4, with 8 bases that match TRBD1. The V gene end was trimmed by 5 bases and the J gene end by 8 bases; junction bases not matched to a gene: 4. The germline CDR1 and CDR2 sequences are KGHSH and LQKENI. The CDR3 consists of 13 residues. For the CDR3, the DNA is TGTGCCAGCTCAGGGGGACAGGCGGAAAAACTGTTTTTT. Amino acids: CASSGGQAEKLFF.

V gene TRBV4-2 combines with J gene TRBJ2-7; TRBD2 matches 11 bases. Germline CDR1 and CDR2: LGHNA and YNFKEQ. The CDR3 totals 15 residues. After removal of 4 bases from V and 2 bases from J, the junction contained 4 bases not matched to a gene. CDR3 DNA: TGTGCCAGCAGCCCGGGACTAGCGGTACCCTACGAGCAGTACTTC. It codes for CASSPGLAVPYEQYF.

The genes are TRBV21-1 and TRBJ1-5. TRBV21-1 is described as a pseudogene. The CDR3 is made up of 15 amino acids. This CDR3 is CASSKRGGTWPTQHF. In nucleotides, the CDR3 is TGTGCCAGCAGCAAACGGGGAGGGACGTGGCCAACCCAGCATTTT.

The V call is TRBV5-5, the J call TRBJ1-2; TRBD1 matches 7 bases. The germline V gene encodes CDR1 SGHKS and CDR2 YYEKEE (reference sequence). The CDR3 has 17 amino acids. J gave up 4 bases and V 1 base, and 13 bases lay outside the gene matches. The CDR3 coding sequence is TGTGCCAGCAGCTTGAACAAATTGGGACAGCCTACCTATGGCTACACCTTC. Translated, it gives CASSLNKLGQPTYGYTF.

The gene calls are TRBV30 and TRBJ2-6; D is uncertain. CDR1 is GTSNPN and CDR2 is SVGIG in the germline V gene (reference sequence). The CDR3 is 16 residues long. Trimming removed 0 bases from V and 1 base from J, with 10 bases in between. The CDR3 loop reads CAWSVKFQSGANVLTF. The CDR3 DNA reads TGTGCCTGGAGTGTGAAGTTTCAGTCTGGGGCCAACGTCCTGACTTTC.

The chain has TRBV11-3 and TRBJ2-7; 10 bases are shared with TRBD1. Germline-derived CDR1 and CDR2 are SGHNT and YENEEA. The CDR3 has 14 residues. Trimming took 4 bases from V and 5 from J; bases not matched to a gene: 5. For the CDR3, the DNA is TGTGCCAGCAGCTCCGGACAGGGGGGCAACGAGCAGTACTTC. Its translation is CASSSGQGGNEQYF.

The CDR3 loop reads CASSNLGGQANTEAFF. CDR3 bases: TGTGCCAGCAGCAACCTCGGGGGGCAGGCGAACACTGAAGCTTTCTTT. The chain recombines TRBV21-1 with TRBJ1-1. TRBV21-1 is a pseudogene segment. CDR3 length equals 16 residues.

The genes are TRBV11-3 and TRBJ2-1, with D perhaps TRBD2 (5 bases). Looked up from germline, CDR1 is SGHNT and CDR2 is YENEEA. The CDR3 runs to 13 residues. Between the trimmed V and J ends, which lost 1 base and 7 bases, there was a span of 8 bases. The CDR3 region is CASSLGLRNEQFF. DNA of the CDR3: TGTGCCAGCAGCTTAGGACTAAGGAATGAGCAGTTCTTC. Combining the CDR3 with reference TRBV11-3 and TRBJ2-1 gives the whole variable domain EAGVVQSPRYKIIEKKQPVAFWCNPISGHNTLYWYLQNLGQGPELLIRYENEEAVDDSQLPKDRFSAERLKGVDSTLKIQPAELGDSAVYLCASSLGLRNEQFFGPGTRLTVL.